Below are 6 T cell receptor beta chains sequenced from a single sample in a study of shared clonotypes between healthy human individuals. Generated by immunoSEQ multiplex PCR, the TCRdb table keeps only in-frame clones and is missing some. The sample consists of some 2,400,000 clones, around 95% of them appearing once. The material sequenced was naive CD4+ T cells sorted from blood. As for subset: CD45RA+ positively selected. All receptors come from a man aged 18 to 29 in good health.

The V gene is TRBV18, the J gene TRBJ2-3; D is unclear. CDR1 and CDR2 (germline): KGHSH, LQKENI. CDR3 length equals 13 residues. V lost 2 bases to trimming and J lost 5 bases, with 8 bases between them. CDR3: CASSPSEVDTQYF. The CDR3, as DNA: TGTGCCAGCTCACCATCCGAGGTAGATACGCAGTATTTT.

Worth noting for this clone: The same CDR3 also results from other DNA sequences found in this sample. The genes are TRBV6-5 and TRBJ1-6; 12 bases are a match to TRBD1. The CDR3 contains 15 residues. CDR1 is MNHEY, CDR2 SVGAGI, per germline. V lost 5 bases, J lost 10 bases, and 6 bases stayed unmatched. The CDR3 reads CASSAGTGGRSPLHF. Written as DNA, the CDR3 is TGTGCCAGCAGTGCCGGGACAGGGGGCCGATCACCCCTCCACTTT.

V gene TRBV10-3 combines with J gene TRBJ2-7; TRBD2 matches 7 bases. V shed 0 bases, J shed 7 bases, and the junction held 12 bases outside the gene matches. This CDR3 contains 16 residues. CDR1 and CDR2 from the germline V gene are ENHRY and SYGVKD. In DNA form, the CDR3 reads TGTGCCATCAGTGAGTCGCCCGGCGGGAGCTTCTATGAGCAGTACTTC. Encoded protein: CAISESPGGSFYEQYF.

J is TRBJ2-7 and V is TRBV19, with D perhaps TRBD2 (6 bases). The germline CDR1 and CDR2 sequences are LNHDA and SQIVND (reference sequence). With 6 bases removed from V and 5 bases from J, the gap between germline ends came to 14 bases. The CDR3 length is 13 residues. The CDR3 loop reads CASRSGGSHEQYF. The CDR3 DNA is TGTGCCAGTAGGTCTGGGGGGAGCCACGAGCAGTACTTC.

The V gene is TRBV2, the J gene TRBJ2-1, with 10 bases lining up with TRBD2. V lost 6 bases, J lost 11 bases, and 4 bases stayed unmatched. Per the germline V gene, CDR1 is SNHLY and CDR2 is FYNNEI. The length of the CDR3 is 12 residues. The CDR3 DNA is TGTGCCAGCAGGCTAGCGGGAGAACAGCAGTTCTTC. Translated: CASRLAGEQQFF.

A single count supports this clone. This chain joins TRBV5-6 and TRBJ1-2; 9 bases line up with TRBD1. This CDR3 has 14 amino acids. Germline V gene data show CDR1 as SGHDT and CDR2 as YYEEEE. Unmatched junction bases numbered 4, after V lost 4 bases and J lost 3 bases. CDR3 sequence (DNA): TGTGCCAGCAGCCCTGACAGGGGGGACTATGGCTACACCTTC. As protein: CASSPDRGDYGYTF.